These T cell receptor beta chains were read from a single sample in a study of cytomegalovirus exposure and HLA in healthy donors. The table came from immunoSEQ multiplex PCR; TCRdb's copy has only in-frame clones and leaves some out. The sample records approximately 97,000 clones, over 80% being singletons. Sequencing used PBMCs. All receptors derive from a man aged 40-49 years in good health and CMV-seronegative. The CDR3 runs from the conserved cysteine through the conserved F or W.

J: TRBJ2-3
V: TRBV18
CDR3: CASSPRGGASTDTQYF

J: TRBJ2-5
V: TRBV11-2
CDR3: CASSLGASGQETQYF

J: TRBJ1-4
V: TRBV19
CDR3: CASSTNRGTTNEKLFF

J: TRBJ1-6
V: TRBV7-9
CDR3: CSSSFQGGSPLHF

J: TRBJ2-7
V: TRBV19
CDR3: CASSSLAGGPEQYF

J: TRBJ2-7
V: TRBV5-5
CDR3: CASSFLQLAGGYEQYF

J: TRBJ1-1
V: TRBV27
CDR3: CASSSLWGRGTEAFF

J: TRBJ1-2
V: TRBV13
CDR3: CASSLRTGGAVSNYGYTF

J: TRBJ2-4
V: TRBV5-6
CDR3: CASSLVGEELLNIQYF

J: TRBJ2-1
V: TRBV5-1
CDR3: CASSLALGGADEQFF

J: TRBJ1-1
V: TRBV13
CDR3: CASSPRQDDTEAFF

J: TRBJ2-3
V: TRBV7-8
CDR3: CASSPRAGEGTDTQYF

J: TRBJ2-6
V: TRBV30
CDR3: CAWSVGGTAAGANVLTF

J: TRBJ2-7
V: TRBV5-1
CDR3: CASSLQGQQYEQYF

J: TRBJ2-7
V: TRBV13
CDR3: CASSATSQRGTSYEQYF

J: TRBJ1-6
V: TRBV4-1
CDR3: CASSQPDRNYNSPLHF

J: TRBJ2-1
V: TRBV7-6
CDR3: CASSDSFGGGNYNEQFF

J: TRBJ2-2
V: TRBV9
CDR3: CASSVAGNTGELFF